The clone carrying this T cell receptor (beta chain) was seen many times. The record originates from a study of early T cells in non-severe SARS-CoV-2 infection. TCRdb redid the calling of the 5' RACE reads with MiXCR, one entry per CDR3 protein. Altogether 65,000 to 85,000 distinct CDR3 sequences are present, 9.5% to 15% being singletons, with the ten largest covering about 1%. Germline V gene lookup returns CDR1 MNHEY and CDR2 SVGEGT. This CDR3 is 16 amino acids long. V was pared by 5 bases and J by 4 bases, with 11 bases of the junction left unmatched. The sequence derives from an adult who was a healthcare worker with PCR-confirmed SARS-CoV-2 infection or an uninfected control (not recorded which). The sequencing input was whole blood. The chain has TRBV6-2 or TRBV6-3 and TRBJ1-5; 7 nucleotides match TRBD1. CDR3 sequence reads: CASSQLLGTENQPQHF. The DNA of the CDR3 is TGTGCCAGCAGTCAACTTCTCGGGACAGAGAATCAGCCCCAGCATTTT.